Presented here are 28 T cell receptor beta chains from one specimen sequenced in a study of graft-versus-host responses after intestinal transplantation. These receptors' antigens are unknown. This table comes from immunoSEQ multiplex PCR, and its TCRdb copy is limited to in-frame clones, with some not included. The data contain 95,000 to 110,000 clones, about nine tenths of them singletons. Material: unstimulated CD4+ T cells sorted from spleen or lymph node cells, obtained before transplant. These TCRs come from a human donor who was the organ donor for an intestinal transplant.

V gene TRBV9 combines with J gene TRBJ1-1; 8 nucleotides align to TRBD1. There are 14 residues in the CDR3. Per the germline V gene, CDR1 is SGDLS and CDR2 is YYNGEE. Trimming cost V 6 bases and J 1 base; bases outside gene matches: 5. The CDR3: CASTGTGSNTEAFF. CDR3 bases: TGTGCCAGCACCGGGACAGGCTCGAACACTGAAGCTTTCTTT.

The chain couples TRBV4-1 to TRBJ2-2; 7 nucleotides line up with TRBD1. Germline V gives CDR1 MGHRA, CDR2 YSYEKL. The CDR3 has 15 residues. V lost 5 bases, J lost 4 bases, and 7 bases stayed unmatched. CDR3 bases: TGCGCCAGCAGCAGCACAGGGGTATCCACCGGGGAGCTGTTTTTT. It encodes CASSSTGVSTGELFF.

The J gene is TRBJ1-5, the V gene TRBV4-2; D is undetermined. The CDR3 runs to 14 residues. Germline loops: CDR1 LGHNA, CDR2 YNFKEQ. V was pared by 3 bases and J by 2 bases, with 8 bases between. The DNA of the CDR3 is TGTGCCAGCAGCCAGCACGACGGCAATCAGCCCCAGCATTTT. Its protein product is CASSQHDGNQPQHF.

DNA of the CDR3: TGTGCCAGCAGTTACAACCGGGCGCCGAACACTGAAGCTTTCTTT. It specifies CASSYNRAPNTEAFF. V is TRBV6-5 and J is TRBJ1-1; no clear D. With 2 bases removed from V and 1 base from J, the gap between germline ends came to 11 bases. Germline V gives CDR1 MNHEY, CDR2 SVGAGI. This CDR3 contains 15 residues.

The V and J genes are TRBV4-1 and TRBJ2-1; 9 bases are shared with TRBD2. Germline loops: CDR1 MGHRA, CDR2 YSYEKL. V gave up 0 bases and J gave up 8 bases; unmatched junction bases: 8. The CDR3 consists of 16 residues. The CDR3 region is CASSQDEGAGGDEQFF. CDR3 nucleotides: TGCGCCAGCAGCCAAGATGAGGGAGCGGGAGGCGATGAGCAGTTCTTC.

The gene calls are TRBV15 and TRBJ2-3; D ambiguous. Trimming pared 1 base from V and 6 bases from J, leaving 23 bases between. The CDR3 is made up of 18 amino acids. The V gene's germline CDR1 is LNHNV and CDR2 YYDKDF (reference sequence). The CDR3 region is CATSRATFWGGTPDTQYF. The CDR3 bases are TGTGCCACCAGCAGAGCAACCTTCTGGGGTGGCACCCCGGATACGCAGTATTTT.

The rearrangement uses TRBV28 and TRBJ2-2, with D perhaps TRBD1 or TRBD2 (6 bases each). The germline V gene encodes CDR1 MDHEN and CDR2 SYDVKM. Trimming removed 3 bases from V and 3 bases from J, with 11 bases in between. The CDR3 loop spans 15 amino acids. This CDR3 reads CASSFPGAYTGELFF. DNA of the CDR3: TGTGCCAGCAGTTTCCCGGGGGCTTACACCGGGGAGCTGTTTTTT.

This clone was observed once. The chain uses TRBV2 and TRBJ2-1, with TRBD2 identical over 8 bases. The germline gives CDR1 SNHLY, CDR2 FYNNEI. This CDR3 is built from 15 residues. The ends lost 7 bases at V and 2 bases at J; junction bases unmatched: 7. CDR3 sequence reads: CASIPSGSPYNEQFF. In nucleotides, the CDR3 is TGTGCCAGCATCCCTAGCGGGTCACCCTACAATGAGCAGTTCTTC.

V is TRBV14 and J is TRBJ2-2; TRBD2 agrees at 8 bases. CDR1 SGHDN and CDR2 FVKESK come from the germline V gene. The CDR3 has 16 residues. The trim removed 4 bases at V and 8 bases at J, leaving 12 bases unmatched. Here the CDR3 reads CASSLGLAVLSGELFF. CDR3 bases: TGTGCCAGCAGCCTCGGACTAGCTGTATTATCGGGGGAGCTGTTTTTT. Complete variable domain (other parts from reference TRBV14 and TRBJ2-2): EAGVTQFPSHSVIEKGQTVTLRCDPISGHDNLYWYRRVMGKEIKFLLHFVKESKQDESGMPNNRFLAERTGGTYSTLKVQPAELEDSGVYFCASSLGLAVLSGELFFGEGSRLTVL.

This chain uses TRBV11-2 with TRBJ1-2, with a weak D call TRBD1 (5 bases). This CDR3 has 13 residues. V lost 2 bases to trimming and J lost 7 bases, with 11 bases between them. Per germline, CDR1 SGHAT and CDR2 FQNNGV. CDR3 bases: TGTGCCAGCAGCTTATCTGGGGGTCTTGGCTACACCTTC. As protein: CASSLSGGLGYTF.

This chain joins TRBV9 and TRBJ2-1; TRBD1 is a possible D gene (6 bases). V was shortened by 4 bases and J by 4 bases, with 27 bases between the two germline ends. Germline-derived CDR1 and CDR2 are SGDLS and YYNGEE. This CDR3 is 19 amino acids long. The CDR3 region is CASSIRGSFTGSSYNEQFF. In DNA, the CDR3 is TGTGCCAGCAGCATCCGGGGATCTTTTACAGGGTCCAGTTACAATGAGCAGTTCTTC.

The rearrangement links TRBV5-1 to TRBJ1-4, with 9 bases matching TRBD1. The CDR3 runs 16 residues. V was pared by 0 bases and J by 8 bases, with 8 bases of the junction left unmatched. The V gene's germline CDR1 is SGHRS and CDR2 YFSETQ. Here the CDR3 DNA reads TGCGCCAGCAGCTTGGGAACTGGGACAGGGTACGAAAAACTGTTTTTT. Translated, it gives CASSLGTGTGYEKLFF.

There are a few counts of this clone. The CDR3 region has the DNA TGTGCCAGCAGTCCGACAGGGGGCGCAGGCTACACCTTC. This translates into CASSPTGGAGYTF. The chain recombines TRBV6-6 with TRBJ1-2; 10 bases fit TRBD1. The V gene end was trimmed by 5 bases and the J gene end by 8 bases; junction bases not matched to a gene: 5. The V gene's germline CDR1 is MNHNY and CDR2 SVGAGI (reference sequence). The CDR3 is made up of 13 amino acids.

The chain links TRBV5-6 to TRBJ1-1; D might be TRBD1 (5 bases). The CDR3 is 14 residues long. V lost 0 bases, J lost 3 bases, and 9 bases lay in between. CDR1 and CDR2 (germline): SGHDT, YYEEEE. The DNA for the CDR3 is TGTGCCAGCAGCTTGGCTCTGGGGGACACTGAAGCTTTCTTT. Its translation: CASSLALGDTEAFF.

The chain is built from TRBV7-6 and TRBJ2-7, with 14 bases aligning to TRBD2. The J segment lost 3 bases and the V segment lost 4 bases, leaving 5 bases of the junction unmatched. The CDR3 loop spans 16 amino acids. Germline V gene data show CDR1 as SGHVS and CDR2 as FNYEAQ. CDR3 nucleotide sequence: TGTGCCAGCAGCTCGGGACTAGCGGGGGCCGACTACGAGCAGTACTTC. Translated, it gives CASSSGLAGADYEQYF.

V gene TRBV7-3 combines with J gene TRBJ2-3, with TRBD1 identical over 7 bases. Germline CDR1 SGHTA, CDR2 FQGTGA. V was clipped by 5 bases and J by 8 bases; unmatched bases: 13. This CDR3 has 15 residues. CDR3 sequence reads: CASSAQTGPVTTQYF. CDR3 coding DNA: TGTGCCAGCAGCGCCCAGACAGGGCCAGTGACTACGCAGTATTTT.

The V call is TRBV2, the J call TRBJ2-5; the D is unclear. CDR1 is SNHLY and CDR2 is FYNNEI in the germline V gene. The CDR3 loop spans 14 amino acids. The V end was cut by 3 bases, the J end by 6 bases, with 14 bases between. The CDR3, as DNA: TGTGCCAGCAGTGAGTCCGTCATCGCGAAGACCCAGTACTTC. It specifies CASSESVIAKTQYF.

The rearrangement links TRBV27 to TRBJ2-3; D not certain. With 3 bases removed from V and 2 bases from J, the gap between germline ends came to 6 bases. Germline V gene data show CDR1 as MNHEY and CDR2 as SMNVEV (reference sequence). The CDR3 runs 13 residues. The CDR3, as DNA: TGTGCCAGCAGTTTTCGGGTCACAGATACGCAGTATTTT. Translation: CASSFRVTDTQYF.

This clone appeared a few times. The CDR3 region is CASSIGRTAKYQETQYF. Written as DNA, the CDR3 is TGTGCCAGTAGTATAGGGAGGACAGCTAAGTACCAAGAGACCCAGTACTTC. The V call is TRBV19, the J call TRBJ2-5; tentative D call: TRBD1 (6 bases). There are 17 residues in the CDR3. V dropped 1 base and J dropped 0 bases, with 15 bases sitting between them. Germline V gene sequence: CDR1 LNHDA, CDR2 SQIVND (reference sequence).

The rearrangement uses TRBV5-6 and TRBJ1-4; D possibly corresponds to TRBD1 (6 bases). With 3 bases removed from V and 8 bases from J, the gap between germline ends came to 17 bases. Looked up from germline, CDR1 is SGHDT and CDR2 is YYEEEE. This CDR3 has 15 residues. CDR3 loop: CASSWGGGNEEKLFF. The CDR3 coding sequence is TGTGCCAGCAGCTGGGGAGGGGGGAATGAAGAAAAACTGTTTTTT.

The V gene is TRBV11-2, the J gene TRBJ1-6; 8 nucleotides match TRBD1. V gave up 4 bases and J gave up 13 bases; unmatched junction bases: 6. Germline CDR1 reads SGHAT; CDR2 reads FQNNGV. The CDR3 totals 13 residues. The CDR3, as DNA: TGTGCCAGCAGCTCAACGACAGGGGCCCCCCTCCACTTT. Protein sequence: CASSSTTGAPLHF.

J is TRBJ2-3 and V is TRBV11-2; the match to TRBD2 covers 7 bases. Unmatched junction bases numbered 3, after V lost 1 base and J lost 2 bases. Germline V gene sequence: CDR1 SGHAT, CDR2 FQNNGV. The CDR3 length is 15 residues. The CDR3 loop reads CASSLVGLVTDTQYF. CDR3 nucleotides: TGTGCCAGCAGCTTAGTCGGACTAGTCACAGATACGCAGTATTTT.

The V and J genes are TRBV11-2 and TRBJ2-3; TRBD2 matches 7 bases. V gave up 5 bases and J gave up 6 bases; unmatched junction bases: 8. The CDR3 spans 14 residues. From germline, CDR1 is SGHAT and CDR2 FQNNGV. This chain's CDR3 is CASSPGLGGDTQYF. The CDR3 bases are TGTGCCAGCAGCCCCGGACTGGGGGGGGATACGCAGTATTTT.

The chain couples TRBV27 to TRBJ2-7, with 9 bases identical to TRBD2. J was trimmed by 4 bases and V by 5 bases; bases with no gene match: 12. The CDR3 has 16 amino acids. The germline CDR1 and CDR2 sequences are MNHEY and SMNVEV (reference sequence). CDR3 loop: CASSLLQRGAVYEQYF. The CDR3 DNA reads TGTGCCAGCAGTCTCCTCCAGCGGGGGGCCGTTTACGAGCAGTACTTC.

The CDR3 bases are TGTGCCAGCTCACCACAGACCTACGAGCAGTACTTC. It translates to CASSPQTYEQYF. The rearrangement joins TRBV18 to TRBJ2-7; D is unclear. The ends were cut back, 1 base at V and 2 bases at J, with 3 bases in the middle. CDR1 and CDR2 from the germline V gene are KGHSH and LQKENI. The CDR3 sequence is 12 residues long.

Only one count was recorded for this clone. This CDR3 is CASSPLGGVKAKNIQYF. CDR3 in DNA: TGTGCCAGCTCACCACTCGGAGGGGTTAAGGCCAAAAACATTCAGTACTTC. This rearrangement joins TRBV18 to TRBJ2-4, with D possibly matching TRBD2 (6 bases). The CDR3 has 17 residues. Germline V gene lookup returns CDR1 KGHSH and CDR2 LQKENI. The V gene lost 1 base and the J gene lost 1 base, with 14 bases spanning the gap.

The chain's CDR3 is CASSLGTGSGTDTQYF. CDR3 DNA sequence: TGTGCCAGCAGCTTGGGGACAGGATCGGGGACAGATACGCAGTATTTT. The gene calls are TRBV5-6 and TRBJ2-3, with 7 bases fitting TRBD1. The CDR3 loop spans 16 amino acids. J lost 3 bases, V lost 0 bases, and 7 bases had no gene match. CDR1 and CDR2 from the germline V gene are SGHDT and YYEEEE.

V usage is TRBV19 and J usage is TRBJ2-3; 12 positions agree with TRBD1. Germline lookup yields CDR1 LNHDA and CDR2 SQIVND (reference sequence). The CDR3 spans 15 residues. Trimming cost V 4 bases and J 6 bases; bases outside gene matches: 5. DNA for the CDR3: TGTGCCAGTAGTACGTGGGGACAGGGGGCTGATACGCAGTATTTT. Protein product: CASSTWGQGADTQYF.